What follows are 12 T cell receptor beta chains derived from one specimen sequenced in a study of cytomegalovirus exposure and HLA in healthy donors. Use of 60 Vbeta and 13 Jbeta primers characterized the PCR. Method: immunoSEQ multiplex PCR; TCRdb's copy keeps in-frame clones and lacks some. Among about 130,000 clones listed, 75% to 90% were seen once. The sequencing sample was made of PBMCs. These receptor sequences come from a woman in her 30s in good health and CMV-seropositive.

With respect to this clone: Other DNA sequences within the sample encode an identical CDR3. V and J are TRBV7-9 and TRBJ1-5, with D uncertain. With 5 bases removed from V and 7 bases from J, the gap between germline ends came to 12 bases. The length of the CDR3 is 13 residues. Germline V gene data show CDR1 as SEHNR and CDR2 as FQNEAQ (reference sequence). The CDR3 spells CASSLSGGQPQHF. CDR3 DNA: TGTGCCAGCAGCCTCTCCGGCGGCCAGCCCCAGCATTTT.

The chain links TRBV30 to TRBJ1-1; 10 bases line up with TRBD1. Germline V gene lookup returns CDR1 GTSNPN and CDR2 SVGIG (reference sequence). The CDR3 loop spans 15 amino acids. With V trimmed by 4 bases and J by 0 bases, 5 bases remained unmatched. CDR3 nucleotides: TGTGCCTGGAAACTGACAGGGGGCTTGAACACTGAAGCTTTCTTT. This gives the protein CAWKLTGGLNTEAFF.

V and J are TRBV2 and TRBJ2-7, with D perhaps matching TRBD2 (6 bases). This CDR3 has 12 amino acids. Germline CDR1 is SNHLY and CDR2 is FYNNEI. V was trimmed by 6 bases and J by 5 bases, leaving 11 bases between them. Written as DNA, the CDR3 is TGTGCCAGCAGGGGGTCGGGGGACGAGCAGTACTTC. It yields the protein CASRGSGDEQYF.

The rearrangement joins TRBV13 to TRBJ2-3; 11 bases map to TRBD2. V was clipped by 2 bases and J by 6 bases; unmatched bases: 7. CDR1 is PRHDT, CDR2 FYEKMQ, per germline (reference sequence). There are 16 residues in the CDR3. DNA of the CDR3: TGTGCCAGCAGCTTAACAACTAGCGGGGGCAAGGATACGCAGTATTTT. It is translated as CASSLTTSGGKDTQYF.

The CDR3: CASSPAGQGTEAFF. The DNA for the CDR3 is TGTGCCAGCTCACCGGCCGGGCAGGGCACTGAAGCTTTCTTT. This chain uses TRBV18 with TRBJ1-1; weak D call: TRBD1 (5 bases). Germline CDR1 reads KGHSH; CDR2 reads LQKENI. Trimming removed 3 bases from V and 4 bases from J, with 12 bases in between. This CDR3 contains 14 residues.

The V gene is TRBV6-5, the J gene TRBJ2-1, with 9 bases identical to TRBD2. V dropped 4 bases and J dropped 6; count of bases not matched to a gene: 7. Looked up from germline, CDR1 is MNHEY and CDR2 is SVGAGI. This CDR3 region has 15 residues. The CDR3 region has the DNA TGTGCCAGCAGTTCCTGGCGGGAGGGCCCCAATGAGCAGTTCTTC. This sequence encodes CASSSWREGPNEQFF.

DNA for the CDR3: TGTGCCAGCTCCGGCCGGGAGGGCTACACCTTC. Its translation: CASSGREGYTF. The chain has TRBV18 and TRBJ1-2; D call uncertain. Per the germline V gene, CDR1 is KGHSH and CDR2 is LQKENI. The CDR3 length is 11 residues. Trimming took off 6 bases at V and 8 bases at J, with 10 bases between the two ends.

The chain is built from TRBV18 and TRBJ2-7, with D perhaps matching TRBD1 (6 bases). The CDR3 consists of 13 residues. V lost 5 bases and J lost 5, with 13 bases in between. Germline V gives CDR1 KGHSH, CDR2 LQKENI. The CDR3 sequence: CASSTGLMDEQYF. In nucleotides, the CDR3 is TGTGCCAGCTCAACAGGGTTGATGGACGAGCAGTACTTC.

V and J are TRBV2 and TRBJ2-3, with a tentative D call TRBD1 (5 bases). CDR3 length equals 13 residues. Trimming took off 6 bases at V and 8 bases at J, with 15 bases between the two ends. Looked up from germline, CDR1 is SNHLY and CDR2 is FYNNEI. The CDR3 here is CASRGLGSVTQYF. As DNA, the CDR3 is TGTGCCAGCAGGGGGCTGGGTTCGGTTACGCAGTATTTT.

V is TRBV5-1 and J is TRBJ2-7; 11 bases are a match to TRBD2. The CDR3 consists of 16 residues. Germline V gene data show CDR1 as SGHRS and CDR2 as YFSETQ. Germline trimming cut 4 bases from V and 4 bases from J; bases unmatched to any gene: 10. The CDR3, as DNA: TGCGCCAGCAGCCGGGCTCCTAGCGGGGGGAGGTACGAGCAGTACTTC. It codes for CASSRAPSGGRYEQYF.

About this clone: This specimen includes other DNA sequences encoding the same CDR3. This chain links TRBV28 with TRBJ2-7; D is undetermined. Germline V CDR1 and CDR2: MDHEN, SYDVKM. V was pared by 8 bases and J by 4 bases, with 9 bases between. There are 11 residues in the CDR3. The CDR3: CASRDTYEQYF. Here the CDR3 DNA reads TGTGCCAGCCGAGATACTTACGAGCAGTACTTC. Looking up the rest from reference TRBV28 and TRBJ2-7 gives the full variable domain: DVKVTQSSRYLVKRTGEKVFLECVQDMDHENMFWYRQDPGLGLRLIYFSYDVKMKEKGDIPEGYSVSREKKERFSLILESASTNQTSMYLCASRDTYEQYFGPGTRLTVT.

DNA of the CDR3: TGCGCCAGCAGTGAAGGGTTAGCGGGAGGCCCCAATGAGCAGTTCTTC. Translating it yields CASSEGLAGGPNEQFF. V gene TRBV10-2 combines with J gene TRBJ2-1; 10 bases map to TRBD2. CDR1 and CDR2 from the germline V gene are WSHSY and SAAADI. The CDR3 runs 16 residues. V shed 3 bases, J shed 6 bases, and the junction held 8 bases outside the gene matches.